These T cell receptor beta chains were read from a single sample in a study of shared clonotypes between healthy human individuals. TCRdb keeps only in-frame clones here, not all; method: immunoSEQ multiplex PCR. The sample contains over a million clones, about 75% of which appear only once. The material sequenced was memory CD4+ T cells sorted from blood. The receptor source for this set is a man aged 18 to 29 in good health. CDR3s include the opening cysteine and the closing phenylalanine or tryptophan. The order of the fields is D gene, V gene, clone size, J gene, CDR3 protein, CDR3 DNA. The D gene is left open where the match is weak. Part of the rows lack a size; the others show once, few, many or a class for expanded clones.

d_gene: TRBD1; v_gene: TRBV7-2; abundance: .; j_gene: TRBJ1-6; CDR3aa: CASSHRDRNSPLHF; CDR3nt: TGTGCCAGCAGCCACCGGGACAGAAATTCACCCCTCCACTTT
d_gene: TRBD1; v_gene: TRBV7-8; abundance: few; j_gene: TRBJ1-1; CDR3aa: CASTFTGATEAFF; CDR3nt: TGTGCCAGCACCTTTACAGGGGCCACTGAAGCTTTCTTT
d_gene: .; v_gene: TRBV7-2; abundance: .; j_gene: TRBJ1-6; CDR3aa: CASSLLGGANSPLHF; CDR3nt: TGTGCCAGCAGCTTACTGGGAGGGGCAAATTCACCCCTCCACTTT
d_gene: .; v_gene: TRBV11-2; abundance: .; j_gene: TRBJ2-5; CDR3aa: CASSFSHQETQYF; CDR3nt: TGTGCCAGCAGCTTCAGTCATCAAGAGACCCAGTACTTC
d_gene: .; v_gene: TRBV19; abundance: few; j_gene: TRBJ1-6; CDR3aa: CASSIRGAYNSPLHF; CDR3nt: TGTGCCAGTAGTATAAGGGGGGCCTATAATTCACCCCTCCACTTT
d_gene: .; v_gene: TRBV11-3; abundance: .; j_gene: TRBJ2-2; CDR3aa: CASSLEPFGGSGTGELFF; CDR3nt: TGTGCCAGCAGCTTAGAACCCTTCGGAGGAAGTGGAACCGGGGAGCTGTTTTTT
d_gene: .; v_gene: TRBV5-4; abundance: once; j_gene: TRBJ2-1; CDR3aa: CASSLGGGGRSYNEQFF; CDR3nt: TGTGCCAGCAGCTTGGGTGGCGGTGGGCGCTCCTACAATGAGCAGTTCTTC
d_gene: .; v_gene: TRBV18; abundance: .; j_gene: TRBJ2-1; CDR3aa: CASSPPVGESSYNEQFF; CDR3nt: TGTGCCAGCTCACCCCCCGTGGGGGAAAGCTCCTACAATGAGCAGTTCTTC
d_gene: .; v_gene: TRBV19; abundance: .; j_gene: TRBJ1-4; CDR3aa: CASSISATTNEKLFF; CDR3nt: TGTGCCAGTAGTATATCGGCCACAACTAATGAAAAACTGTTTTTT
d_gene: .; v_gene: TRBV7-2; abundance: .; j_gene: TRBJ2-7; CDR3aa: CASSLWGTTGSEQYF; CDR3nt: TGTGCCAGCAGCTTATGGGGGACGACCGGTTCCGAGCAGTACTTC
d_gene: TRBD1; v_gene: TRBV28; abundance: .; j_gene: TRBJ1-4; CDR3aa: CASMRSGGKKREKLFF; CDR3nt: TGTGCCAGCATGAGGTCAGGGGGGAAAAAAAGGGAAAAACTGTTTTTT
d_gene: .; v_gene: TRBV5-1; abundance: few; j_gene: TRBJ1-2; CDR3aa: CASSPTANYGYTF; CDR3nt: TGCGCCAGCAGCCCCACAGCTAACTATGGCTACACCTTC
d_gene: .; v_gene: TRBV7-9; abundance: few; j_gene: TRBJ1-2; CDR3aa: CASSLLSASPYGYTF; CDR3nt: TGTGCCAGCAGCTTGCTTTCGGCGTCCCCCTATGGCTACACCTTC
d_gene: .; v_gene: TRBV20-1; abundance: .; j_gene: TRBJ1-2; CDR3aa: CSATVNYGYTF; CDR3nt: TGCAGTGCGACAGTAAACTATGGCTACACCTTC
d_gene: TRBD2; v_gene: TRBV7-9; abundance: few; j_gene: TRBJ2-1; CDR3aa: CASSRKLAGGINEQFF; CDR3nt: TGTGCCAGCAGCCGGAAACTAGCGGGAGGCATCAATGAGCAGTTCTTC
d_gene: .; v_gene: TRBV11-1; abundance: .; j_gene: TRBJ1-6; CDR3aa: CASSVMGGSNSPLHF; CDR3nt: TGTGCCAGCAGTGTAATGGGGGGATCAAATTCACCCCTCCACTTT
d_gene: .; v_gene: TRBV29-1; abundance: .; j_gene: TRBJ2-7; CDR3aa: CSVETSSYEQYF; CDR3nt: TGCAGCGTTGAGACAAGTTCCTACGAGCAGTACTTC
d_gene: .; v_gene: TRBV30; abundance: .; j_gene: TRBJ1-4; CDR3aa: CAGQRAGNEKLFF; CDR3nt: TGTGCCGGGCAAAGGGCCGGTAATGAAAAACTGTTTTTT
d_gene: .; v_gene: TRBV9; abundance: .; j_gene: TRBJ2-7; CDR3aa: CASSVAGSPTFYEQYF; CDR3nt: TGTGCCAGCAGCGTAGCCGGGTCCCCCACTTTTTACGAGCAGTACTTC
d_gene: .; v_gene: TRBV7-9; abundance: .; j_gene: TRBJ2-3; CDR3aa: CASSARRGGLMSTDTQYF; CDR3nt: TGTGCCAGCAGCGCACGCAGGGGGGGCTTGATGAGCACAGATACGCAGTATTTT
d_gene: TRBD1; v_gene: TRBV19; abundance: .; j_gene: TRBJ1-5; CDR3aa: CASSPGQGKRNQPQHF; CDR3nt: TGTGCCAGTAGTCCAGGACAGGGGAAGAGAAATCAGCCCCAGCATTTT
d_gene: TRBD1; v_gene: TRBV5-1; abundance: few; j_gene: TRBJ2-2; CDR3aa: CASSGTGNTGELFF; CDR3nt: TGCGCCAGCTCCGGGACAGGGAACACCGGGGAGCTGTTTTTT
d_gene: TRBD2; v_gene: TRBV2; abundance: .; j_gene: TRBJ2-7; CDR3aa: CASSEMREGREEQYF; CDR3nt: TGTGCCAGCAGTGAGATGCGGGAGGGCCGGGAAGAGCAGTACTTC
d_gene: .; v_gene: TRBV5-6; abundance: .; j_gene: TRBJ2-1; CDR3aa: CASSLLLGNSSYNEQFF; CDR3nt: TGTGCCAGCAGCCTGCTTCTGGGAAATTCCTCCTACAATGAGCAGTTCTTC
d_gene: .; v_gene: TRBV25-1; abundance: few; j_gene: TRBJ1-2; CDR3aa: CASSESGAHGYTF; CDR3nt: TGTGCCAGCAGTGAATCAGGGGCTCATGGCTACACCTTC
d_gene: .; v_gene: TRBV6-5; abundance: once; j_gene: TRBJ2-1; CDR3aa: CASSYDTDSYNEQFF; CDR3nt: TGTGCCAGCAGTTACGACACCGACTCCTACAATGAGCAGTTCTTC
d_gene: TRBD2; v_gene: TRBV4-1; abundance: .; j_gene: TRBJ2-5; CDR3aa: CASRPMERGQEAQYF; CDR3nt: TGCGCCAGCAGACCGATGGAGCGGGGGCAAGAGGCCCAGTACTTC
d_gene: .; v_gene: TRBV5-4; abundance: .; j_gene: TRBJ1-6; CDR3aa: CASSHTPDALYNSPLHF; CDR3nt: TGTGCCAGCAGCCATACCCCCGACGCCCTCTATAATTCACCCCTCCACTTT
d_gene: TRBD1; v_gene: TRBV5-5; abundance: once; j_gene: TRBJ1-4; CDR3aa: CASSLAGGEEKLFF; CDR3nt: TGTGCCAGCAGCTTGGCAGGGGGAGAAGAAAAACTGTTTTTT
d_gene: .; v_gene: TRBV29-1; abundance: .; j_gene: TRBJ2-5; CDR3aa: CSVGGERTQYF; CDR3nt: TGCAGCGTTGGGGGAGAGAGGACCCAGTACTTC
d_gene: TRBD1; v_gene: TRBV18; abundance: once; j_gene: TRBJ2-3; CDR3aa: CASSPGQGADTQYF; CDR3nt: TGTGCCAGCTCACCCGGACAGGGGGCGGATACGCAGTATTTT
d_gene: .; v_gene: TRBV18; abundance: many; j_gene: TRBJ2-6; CDR3aa: CASSPITAERSGANVLTF; CDR3nt: TGTGCCAGCTCACCAATAACGGCAGAGCGCTCTGGGGCCAACGTCCTGACTTTC
d_gene: .; v_gene: TRBV7-8; abundance: .; j_gene: TRBJ2-2; CDR3aa: CASSFRAANTGELFF; CDR3nt: TGTGCCAGCAGCTTCAGGGCGGCGAACACCGGGGAGCTGTTTTTT
d_gene: TRBD1; v_gene: TRBV19; abundance: .; j_gene: TRBJ1-3; CDR3aa: CADTAGQGVNSGNTIYF; CDR3nt: TGTGCCGACACGGCCGGACAGGGAGTGAACTCTGGAAACACCATATATTTT
d_gene: .; v_gene: TRBV29-1; abundance: .; j_gene: TRBJ1-2; CDR3aa: CSAMTGTTGYTF; CDR3nt: TGCAGCGCCATGACCGGGACGACGGGCTACACCTTC
d_gene: .; v_gene: TRBV7-7; abundance: .; j_gene: TRBJ2-5; CDR3aa: CASSLSQVGETQYF; CDR3nt: TGTGCTAGCAGCTTATCTCAGGTCGGGGAGACCCAGTACTTC
d_gene: .; v_gene: TRBV5-1; abundance: .; j_gene: TRBJ2-3; CDR3aa: CASSFKGDTQYF; CDR3nt: TGCGCCAGCAGCTTTAAAGGAGATACGCAGTATTTT
d_gene: .; v_gene: TRBV28; abundance: once; j_gene: TRBJ1-2; CDR3aa: CASSLGRGSPRGYTF; CDR3nt: TGTGCCAGCAGTTTAGGCAGGGGATCTCCTCGTGGCTACACCTTC
d_gene: TRBD2; v_gene: TRBV30; abundance: .; j_gene: TRBJ2-1; CDR3aa: CALGTSGRATYNEQFF; CDR3nt: TGTGCCCTAGGGACTAGCGGGAGGGCAACCTACAATGAGCAGTTCTTC
d_gene: .; v_gene: TRBV18; abundance: .; j_gene: TRBJ2-1; CDR3aa: CASSQGKWQVSYNEQFF; CDR3nt: TGTGCCAGCTCACAGGGAAAGTGGCAGGTCTCCTACAATGAGCAGTTCTTC
d_gene: .; v_gene: TRBV7-2; abundance: .; j_gene: TRBJ2-7; CDR3aa: CASSLAESLVYEQYF; CDR3nt: TGTGCCAGCAGCTTAGCGGAGAGCTTGGTTTACGAGCAGTACTTC
d_gene: .; v_gene: TRBV6-6; abundance: .; j_gene: TRBJ1-2; CDR3aa: CASSKSSGASGYGYTF; CDR3nt: TGTGCCAGCAGTAAATCTTCGGGGGCCTCAGGCTATGGCTACACCTTC
d_gene: .; v_gene: TRBV19; abundance: .; j_gene: TRBJ1-2; CDR3aa: CASSRSRVDVGYTF; CDR3nt: TGTGCCAGTAGTAGGTCCAGGGTGGACGTCGGCTACACCTTC
d_gene: .; v_gene: TRBV5-1; abundance: .; j_gene: TRBJ2-7; CDR3aa: CASSVGGGSHEQYF; CDR3nt: TGCGCCAGCAGCGTCGGTGGGGGGTCCCACGAGCAGTACTTC
d_gene: .; v_gene: TRBV28; abundance: few; j_gene: TRBJ1-5; CDR3aa: CASGRRGSTGDQPQHF; CDR3nt: TGTGCCAGCGGGAGACGGGGTAGTACGGGCGATCAGCCCCAGCATTTT
d_gene: .; v_gene: TRBV18; abundance: .; j_gene: TRBJ2-5; CDR3aa: CASSPRGRETQYF; CDR3nt: TGTGCCAGCTCACCACGAGGCCGAGAGACCCAGTACTTC
d_gene: .; v_gene: TRBV5-4; abundance: .; j_gene: TRBJ2-1; CDR3aa: CASSLRGTNEQFF; CDR3nt: TGTGCCAGCAGCCTCCGGGGGACCAATGAGCAGTTCTTC
d_gene: .; v_gene: TRBV18; abundance: .; j_gene: TRBJ2-7; CDR3aa: CASSPLTGTGNEQYF; CDR3nt: TGTGCCAGCTCACCGCTGACAGGCACTGGCAACGAGCAGTACTTC